This entry features one T cell receptor (beta chain) sequence. The sample originates from a study of blood T cell repertoires in COVID-19. Per the original methods: By means of reference gene primer amplification, nucleated cell counts were estimated. Clones were read by immunoSEQ multiplex PCR, and TCRdb kept only the in-frame ones, dropping some. V and J calls and clone size are those listed in that table; D and trimming were worked out from the DNA. Here the sample spans a few hundred thousand clones, 89% being singletons. V was clipped by 8 bases and J by 7 bases, with 14 bases between them. This CDR3 spans 13 amino acids. Germline assignment: CDR1 MNHEY and CDR2 SVGAGI.

The V gene is TRBV6-5, the J gene TRBJ2-2, with TRBD2 as a possible D gene (6 bases). The sequenced sample was peripheral blood. This receptor was identified in a woman in her 40s who had recovered from COVID-19. The CDR3 here is CASSRLENGELFF. The DNA for the CDR3 is TGTGCCAGCTCCAGACTAGAGAACGGGGAGCTGTTTTTT.